This T cell receptor beta chain was recovered during a study of tumor-infiltrating lymphocytes in oesophageal squamous cell carcinoma. This clonotype came up many times. The CDR3 has 12 residues. V was pared by 5 bases and J by 7 bases, with 8 bases between. Germline CDR1 SGHVS, CDR2 FQNEAQ. One entry per CDR3 protein results from TCRdb running MiXCR on the PCR reads. The sample has about 14,000 distinct CDR3 sequences; approximately 51% are singletons. The source material was blood. The clonotype comes from a male donor with esophageal squamous cell carcinoma. The rearrangement links TRBV7-8 to TRBJ2-2; unclear D gene. The CDR3, as DNA: TGTGCCAGCAGCCCTACGATCGGGGAGCTGTTTTTT. It yields the protein CASSPTIGELFF.